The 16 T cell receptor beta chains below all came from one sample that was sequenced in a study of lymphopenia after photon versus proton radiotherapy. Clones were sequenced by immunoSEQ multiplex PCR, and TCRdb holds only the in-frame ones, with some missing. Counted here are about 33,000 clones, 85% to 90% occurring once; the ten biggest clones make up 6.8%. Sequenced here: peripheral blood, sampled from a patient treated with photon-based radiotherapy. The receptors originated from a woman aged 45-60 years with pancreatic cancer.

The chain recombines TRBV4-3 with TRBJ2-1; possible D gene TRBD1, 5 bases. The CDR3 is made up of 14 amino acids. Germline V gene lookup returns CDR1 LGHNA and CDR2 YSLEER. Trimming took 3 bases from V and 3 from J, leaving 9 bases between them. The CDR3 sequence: CASSQNRYYNEQFF. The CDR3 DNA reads TGCGCCAGCAGCCAGAACAGGTACTACAATGAGCAGTTCTTC.

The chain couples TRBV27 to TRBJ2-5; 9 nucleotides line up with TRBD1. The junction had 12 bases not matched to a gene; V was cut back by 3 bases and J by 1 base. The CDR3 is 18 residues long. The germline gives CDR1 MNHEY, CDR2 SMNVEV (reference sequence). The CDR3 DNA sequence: TGTGCCAGCAGTTTCGGGACAGGGTTGGGGGGGACCCAAGAGACCCAGTACTTC. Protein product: CASSFGTGLGGTQETQYF.

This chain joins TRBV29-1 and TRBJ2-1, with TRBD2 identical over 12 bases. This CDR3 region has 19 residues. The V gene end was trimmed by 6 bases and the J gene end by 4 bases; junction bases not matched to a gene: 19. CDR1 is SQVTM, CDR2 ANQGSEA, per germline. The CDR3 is CSVPDKPRLAGVGYNEQFF. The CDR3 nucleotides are TGCAGCGTACCTGACAAGCCCCGACTAGCGGGAGTGGGGTACAATGAGCAGTTCTTC.

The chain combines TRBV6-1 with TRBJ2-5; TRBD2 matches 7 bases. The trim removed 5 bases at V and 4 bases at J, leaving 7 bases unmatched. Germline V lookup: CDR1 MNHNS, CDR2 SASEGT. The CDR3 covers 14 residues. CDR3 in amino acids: CASSSSGEIETQYF. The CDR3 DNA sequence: TGTGCCAGCAGTTCAAGCGGGGAGATAGAGACCCAGTACTTC.

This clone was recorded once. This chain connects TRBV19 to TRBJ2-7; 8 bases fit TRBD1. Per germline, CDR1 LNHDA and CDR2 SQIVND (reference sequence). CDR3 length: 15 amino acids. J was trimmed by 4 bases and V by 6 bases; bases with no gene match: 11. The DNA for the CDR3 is TGTGCCAGTAGAGCCGGTGCGACAGGGGCATACGAGCAGTACTTC. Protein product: CASRAGATGAYEQYF.

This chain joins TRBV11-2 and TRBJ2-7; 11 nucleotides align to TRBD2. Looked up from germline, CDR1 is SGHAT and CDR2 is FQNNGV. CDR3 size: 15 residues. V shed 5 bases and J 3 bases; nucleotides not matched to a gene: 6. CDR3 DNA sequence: TGTGCCAGCAGCCTGACCGGGACTAGCGGCTACGAGCAGTACTTC. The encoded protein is CASSLTGTSGYEQYF. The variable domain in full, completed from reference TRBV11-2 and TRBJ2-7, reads EAGVAQSPRYKIIEKRQSVAFWCNPISGHATLYWYQQILGQGPKLLIQFQNNGVVDDSQLPKDRFSAERLKGVDSTLKIQPAKLEDSAVYLCASSLTGTSGYEQYFGPGTRLTVT.

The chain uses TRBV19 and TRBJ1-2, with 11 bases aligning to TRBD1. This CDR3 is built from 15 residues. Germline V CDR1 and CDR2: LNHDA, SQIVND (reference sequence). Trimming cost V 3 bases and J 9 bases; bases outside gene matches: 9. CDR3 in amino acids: CASSIAGTGGNSYTF. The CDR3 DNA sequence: TGTGCCAGTAGTATCGCCGGGACAGGGGGAAATAGCTACACCTTC.

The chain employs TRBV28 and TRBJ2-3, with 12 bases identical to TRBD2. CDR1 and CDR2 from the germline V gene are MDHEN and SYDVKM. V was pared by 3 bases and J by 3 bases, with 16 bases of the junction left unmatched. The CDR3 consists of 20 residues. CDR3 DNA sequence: TGTGCCAGCAGTTTGTTATCGGCAGGGGCACTAGCGGGAGGAACAGATACGCAGTATTTT. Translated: CASSLLSAGALAGGTDTQYF.

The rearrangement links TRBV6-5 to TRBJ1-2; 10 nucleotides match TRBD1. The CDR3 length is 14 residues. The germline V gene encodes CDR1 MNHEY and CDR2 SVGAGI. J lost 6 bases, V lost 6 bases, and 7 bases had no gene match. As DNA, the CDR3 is TGTGCCAGCAGCGGGGGACAGGGGACTCATGGCTACACCTTC. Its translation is CASSGGQGTHGYTF.

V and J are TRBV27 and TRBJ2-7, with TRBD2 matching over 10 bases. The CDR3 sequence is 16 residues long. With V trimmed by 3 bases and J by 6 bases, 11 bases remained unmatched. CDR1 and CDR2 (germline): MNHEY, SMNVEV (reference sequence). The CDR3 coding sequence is TGTGCCAGCAGTTTGTGGCTAGCGGGAGTTCCTGGCGAGCAGTACTTC. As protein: CASSLWLAGVPGEQYF.

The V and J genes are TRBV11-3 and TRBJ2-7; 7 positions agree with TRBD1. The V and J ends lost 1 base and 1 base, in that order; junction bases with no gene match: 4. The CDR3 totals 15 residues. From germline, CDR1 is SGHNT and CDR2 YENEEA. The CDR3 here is CASSLGTGLSYEQYF. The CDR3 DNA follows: TGTGCCAGCAGCTTAGGGACAGGCCTATCCTACGAGCAGTACTTC. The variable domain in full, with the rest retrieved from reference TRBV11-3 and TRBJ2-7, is EAGVVQSPRYKIIEKKQPVAFWCNPISGHNTLYWYLQNLGQGPELLIRYENEEAVDDSQLPKDRFSAERLKGVDSTLKIQPAELGDSAVYLCASSLGTGLSYEQYFGPGTRLTVT.

The CDR3, as DNA: TGCGCCAGCCCGACTATTCCAGGGTACCTCACTGAAGCTTTCTTT. Amino acids: CASPTIPGYLTEAFF. This chain connects TRBV5-1 to TRBJ1-1; D is perhaps TRBD1 (5 bases). The CDR3 contains 15 residues. Germline V lookup: CDR1 SGHRS, CDR2 YFSETQ. Trimming removed 7 bases from V and 4 bases from J, with 20 bases in between. Full variable domain (rest looked up from reference TRBV5-1 and TRBJ1-1): KAGVTQTPRYLIKTRGQQVTLSCSPISGHRSVSWYQQTPGQGLQFLFEYFSETQRNKGNFPGRFSGRQFSNSRSEMNVSTLELGDSALYLCASPTIPGYLTEAFFGQGTRLTVV.

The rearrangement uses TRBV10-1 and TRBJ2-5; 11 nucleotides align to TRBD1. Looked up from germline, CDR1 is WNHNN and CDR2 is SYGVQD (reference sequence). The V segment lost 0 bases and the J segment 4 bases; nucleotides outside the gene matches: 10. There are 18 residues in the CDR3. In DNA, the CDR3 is TGCGCCAGCAGTGAGTCGACCGGACAGGGGGCGATAGGAGAGACCCAGTACTTC. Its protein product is CASSESTGQGAIGETQYF.

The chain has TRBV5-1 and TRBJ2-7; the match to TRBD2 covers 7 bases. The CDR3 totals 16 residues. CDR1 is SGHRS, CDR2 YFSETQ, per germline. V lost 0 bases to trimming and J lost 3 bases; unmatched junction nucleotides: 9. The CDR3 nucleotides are TGCGCCAGCAGCTTGGCCGCGGGGGTCCGGCACTACGAGCAGTACTTC. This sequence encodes CASSLAAGVRHYEQYF.

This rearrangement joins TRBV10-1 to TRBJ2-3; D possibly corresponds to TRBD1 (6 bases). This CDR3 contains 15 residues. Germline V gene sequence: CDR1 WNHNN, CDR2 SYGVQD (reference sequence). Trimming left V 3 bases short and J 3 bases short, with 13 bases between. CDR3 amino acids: CASSETGRRTDTQYF. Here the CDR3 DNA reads TGCGCCAGCAGTGAAACAGGGAGAAGGACAGATACGCAGTATTTT.

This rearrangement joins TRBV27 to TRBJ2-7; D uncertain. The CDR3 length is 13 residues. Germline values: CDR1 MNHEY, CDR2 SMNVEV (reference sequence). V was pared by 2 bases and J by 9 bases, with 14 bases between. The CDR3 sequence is CASSLQASSVQYF. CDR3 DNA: TGTGCCAGCAGTTTACAGGCTTCCTCCGTGCAGTACTTC.